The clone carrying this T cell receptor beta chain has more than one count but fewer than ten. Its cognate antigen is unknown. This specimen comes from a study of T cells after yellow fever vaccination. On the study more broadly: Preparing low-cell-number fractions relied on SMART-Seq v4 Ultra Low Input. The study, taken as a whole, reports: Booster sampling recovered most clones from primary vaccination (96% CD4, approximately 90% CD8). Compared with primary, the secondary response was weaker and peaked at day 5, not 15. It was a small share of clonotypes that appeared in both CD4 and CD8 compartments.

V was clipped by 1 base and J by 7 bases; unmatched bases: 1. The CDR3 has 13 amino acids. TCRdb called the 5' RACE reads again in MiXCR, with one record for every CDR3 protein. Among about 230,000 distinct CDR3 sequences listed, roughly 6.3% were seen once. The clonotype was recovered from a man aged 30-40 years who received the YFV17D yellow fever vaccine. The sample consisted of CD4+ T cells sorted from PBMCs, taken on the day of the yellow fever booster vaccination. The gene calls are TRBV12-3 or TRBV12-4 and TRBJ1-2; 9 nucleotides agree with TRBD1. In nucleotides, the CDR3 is TGTGCCAGCAGTTTAGGACAGGGGGTTGGCTACACCTTC. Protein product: CASSLGQGVGYTF.